Listed below are T cell receptor beta chains from one sample, sequenced in a study of memory CD4+ T cells and cytomegalovirus serostatus. Generated by immunoSEQ multiplex PCR, the TCRdb table keeps only in-frame clones and is missing some. Of approximately 60,000 clones listed, roughly 81% were seen once; the top ten hold about 1%. The sequenced sample was memory CD4+ T cells from blood. The receptors stem from an adult in good health and CMV-seronegative. The CDR3 runs from the conserved cysteine through the conserved F or W. A D gene is named only where the DNA matches it firmly. Rows give clone size only sometimes, using once, few, many, or a class for an expanded clone.

len: 13
d_gene: -
abundance: -
v_gene: TRBV4-1
j_gene: TRBJ1-1
CDR3nt: TGCGCCAGCAGCCGACAGGAAAACACTGAAGCTTTCTTT
CDR3aa: CASSRQENTEAFF

len: 13
d_gene: -
abundance: -
v_gene: TRBV6-1
j_gene: TRBJ1-4
CDR3nt: TGTGCCAGCATCCGGGCTAAGGGTGAAAAACTGTTTTTT
CDR3aa: CASIRAKGEKLFF

len: 14
d_gene: -
abundance: once
v_gene: TRBV5-1
j_gene: TRBJ2-1
CDR3nt: TGCGCCAGCAGCTTGGCGGGGTCCTACAATGAGCAGTTCTTC
CDR3aa: CASSLAGSYNEQFF

len: 14
d_gene: -
abundance: -
v_gene: TRBV7-9
j_gene: TRBJ1-4
CDR3nt: TGTGCCAGCAGCCCCCGGGGTGGGGATGAAAAACTGTTTTTT
CDR3aa: CASSPRGGDEKLFF

len: 14
d_gene: -
abundance: once
v_gene: TRBV7-8
j_gene: TRBJ1-2
CDR3nt: TGTGCCAGTTCCGGGACAATAATAGGCAATGGCTACACCTTC
CDR3aa: CASSGTIIGNGYTF

len: 15
d_gene: TRBD2
abundance: -
v_gene: TRBV10-3
j_gene: TRBJ2-3
CDR3nt: TGTGCCATCAGTGAGACTAGCGGCCGCACAGATACGCAGTATTTT
CDR3aa: CAISETSGRTDTQYF

len: 14
d_gene: -
abundance: -
v_gene: TRBV19
j_gene: TRBJ1-4
CDR3nt: TGTGCCAGTAGGTCCCAGGCGTCGGGTGAAAAACTGTTTTTT
CDR3aa: CASRSQASGEKLFF

len: 11
d_gene: -
abundance: -
v_gene: TRBV11-3
j_gene: TRBJ2-7
CDR3nt: TGTGCCAGCAGCTTGTTCTACGAGCAGTACTTC
CDR3aa: CASSLFYEQYF

len: 16
d_gene: -
abundance: -
v_gene: TRBV6-1
j_gene: TRBJ1-5
CDR3nt: TGTGCCAGCAGTGTCTCTCAAGGAGTAAGCAATCAGCCCCAGCATTTT
CDR3aa: CASSVSQGVSNQPQHF

len: 17
d_gene: -
abundance: -
v_gene: TRBV7-2
j_gene: TRBJ1-5
CDR3nt: TGTGCCAGCAGCCTTCGGGGTTCTGGGGGTAGCAATCAGCCCCAGCATTTT
CDR3aa: CASSLRGSGGSNQPQHF

len: 19
d_gene: -
abundance: -
v_gene: TRBV7-9
j_gene: TRBJ1-4
CDR3nt: TGTGCCAGCAGCTTAGGGGCAGGGAATGTTCGGGGCGGTAATGAAAAACTGTTTTTT
CDR3aa: CASSLGAGNVRGGNEKLFF

len: 12
d_gene: -
abundance: -
v_gene: TRBV11-2
j_gene: TRBJ1-1
CDR3nt: TGTGCCAGCAGCTTACGAAGGGAGGAAGCTTTCTTT
CDR3aa: CASSLRREEAFF

len: 14
d_gene: TRBD2
abundance: -
v_gene: TRBV11-2
j_gene: TRBJ2-7
CDR3nt: TGTGCCAGCAGCTTCGGGACTAGCGGATACGAGCAGTACTTC
CDR3aa: CASSFGTSGYEQYF